What follows is one TCR beta chain and its context. The antigen it recognizes is unknown. There are no base qualities to consult, and no much larger clone falls within one base. The data originate from a study of T cells in Graves' hyperthyroidism and ophthalmopathy (dated by TCRdb to between 2019 and 2020). In terms of the full investigation: Peripheral blood samples were taken at the time of initial diagnosis, prior to any treatment. The study also compared thyroid tissue and blood T-cell repertoires from a handful of Graves' hyperthyroidism patients. Prospective prediction of ophthalmopathy was tested in an independent validation cohort of fewer than 20 hyperthyroidism patients and some 17 patients who later progressed to ophthalmopathy. TCR Vbeta CDR3 sequencing of some 140 peripheral blood samples (approximately 44 ophthalmopathy, about 80 hyperthyroidism and 17 progressor patients) is reported in the paper. The roughly 94 discovery patients were randomly divided into training and test sets at a 7:3 ratio. Following sampling, methimazole starting at 30 mg daily was given to hyperthyroidism patients, and high-dose intravenous methylprednisolone was given to ophthalmopathy patients. TCR V-J signatures able to tell the groups apart were searched for in a discovery cohort of about a hundred patients, of whom 43 had Graves' ophthalmopathy and some 60 had stable Graves' hyperthyroidism.

The CDR3 runs 13 amino acids, cysteine and phenylalanine included. The read is trimmed to its CDR3 DNA, 39 bases read in frame from base 1. V drops 6 bases and J drops 5 bases, leaving 13 bases in between. As encoded in the germline V gene, CDR1 is MNHNS while CDR2 is SASEGT. Moderately to severely active disease, a Clinical Activity Score of at least 3, a NOSPECS grade of at least 4, and a duration under 3 months were present in ophthalmopathy patients. Any patient with an uncontrolled infection, another autoimmune disease, pregnancy or lactation was excluded. Diagnoses were established on the basis of clinical symptoms, serum thyroxine and TRAb, thyroid ultrasound, and orbital computed tomography. Ficoll-Paque density gradient centrifugation was used to isolate PBMCs from about 9.4 ml of fresh peripheral blood. Trizol reagent was used to extract total RNA, and RNA quality was then checked on an Agilent 2100 Bioanalyzer.

Here is what the overall study found, with its caveats: In validation, progression to ophthalmopathy was predicted by the model with 70.59% sensitivity and about 72% specificity, a median of 6.5 months before onset. Most expanded thyroid clonotypes (frequency above 0.001) were also found in blood, which suggests that blood repertoires may mirror thyroid immune responses. No statistical method was used to set the sample size in advance, and investigators knew the group allocation. A 13 V-J signature model separated ophthalmopathy from stable hyperthyroidism, with approximately 86% sensitivity and 81.08% specificity in cross-validation and 80%/75% in testing.

The TCR beta CDR3 regions were amplified from RNA transcripts. For the first round of RT-PCR on the TCR CDR3, the HTBI primer set was used together with the Qiagen OneStep RT-PCR kit. Libraries were constructed in a second round of multiplex PCR, after which size selection and purification were performed. Sequencing of the libraries was done on an Illumina HiSeq2000 using paired-end 100 bp reads. Under the source paper's analysis protocol: SOAPnuke was used to process the raw data, throwing out any read that contained adapters or uncalled bases, had a mean Phred below 15, or lacked an exact constant-primer or identifier match. COPE v1.2.5 was used to merge high-quality paired reads, and clonotypes were defined as unique nucleotide sequences. MiTCR v1.1 was used to align clonotypes to the IMGT TRBV, TRBD and TRBJ reference segments. Analysis was restricted to V-J combinations with a frequency above 0.0001, which covered about 99% of repertoires. A TCS score was defined as the ratio of F50 (clonal expansion) to E x V (chaos), with BLOSUM62-based TCRdist applied between CDR3 peptides within each V-J. Welch's t-statistics and random forest reduced just over 500 V-J features to roughly 13, which were used in a naive Bayes classifier (R e1071). The public reads were run again by TCRdb, first through fastp at Q25 and then through MiXCR, and only productive beta chains were kept. Each CDR3 protein appears once, grouped with its most common genes and DNA. Here the V and J calls rest on TCRdb's processing, not on the authors' analysis. This sample lists under 600,000 distinct CDR3 sequences; roughly 16% were detected once. The ten biggest clones cover around 3.3% of the sample.

Recombination joined TRBV6-1 with TRBJ1-1; TRBD1 is a weak D gene call, 6 bases matching. Material: blood. The sequence came from a woman aged 35 to 49 with Graves' ophthalmopathy. CDR3 loop: CASRLDSRTEAFF. The DNA reads TGTGCCAGCAGGTTGGACAGCCGGACTGAAGCTTTCTTT.